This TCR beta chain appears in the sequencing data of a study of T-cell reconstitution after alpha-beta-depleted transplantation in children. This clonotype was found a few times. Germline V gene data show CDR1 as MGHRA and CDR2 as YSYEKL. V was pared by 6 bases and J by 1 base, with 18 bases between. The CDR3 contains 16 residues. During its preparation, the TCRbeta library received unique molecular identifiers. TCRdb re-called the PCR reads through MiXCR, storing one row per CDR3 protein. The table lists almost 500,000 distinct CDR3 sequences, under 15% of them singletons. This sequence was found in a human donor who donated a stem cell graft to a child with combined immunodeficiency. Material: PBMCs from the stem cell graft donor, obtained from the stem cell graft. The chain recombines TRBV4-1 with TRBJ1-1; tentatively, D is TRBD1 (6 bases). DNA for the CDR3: TGCGCCAGCAGTGCCGGCGGGGGGCGCGGGAACACTGAAGCTTTCTTT. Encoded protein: CASSAGGGRGNTEAFF.